One and the same sample provided the 4 T cell receptor beta chains below, sequenced in a study of cytomegalovirus exposure and HLA in healthy donors. Some clones are missing from TCRdb's copy, which holds only in-frame ones; the method was immunoSEQ multiplex PCR. The sample lists about 73,000 clones, approximately 95% occurring once. The source material was PBMCs. All receptors come from a young man in good health and CMV-seronegative.

The chain employs TRBV28 and TRBJ1-5, with D perhaps TRBD1 (5 bases). CDR3 size: 13 residues. The germline V gene has CDR1 MDHEN and CDR2 SYDVKM. Here the CDR3 reads CSTRGISNQPQHF. In DNA, the CDR3 is TGTTCCACCCGGGGGATTAGCAATCAGCCCCAGCATTTT.

The chain combines TRBV27 with TRBJ1-1; perhaps TRBD1 as D (6 bases). The V gene lost 0 bases and the J gene lost 1 base, with 9 bases spanning the gap. The CDR3 runs 15 residues. The V gene's germline CDR1 is MNHEY and CDR2 SMNVEV (reference sequence). The CDR3 protein is CASSLSGGQNTEAFF. CDR3 coding DNA: TGTGCCAGCAGTTTATCGGGGGGGCAGAACACTGAAGCTTTCTTT.

The chain is built from TRBV11-2 and TRBJ2-3, with TRBD2 matching 11 bases. Germline CDR1 SGHAT, CDR2 FQNNGV. The V gene end was trimmed by 5 bases and the J gene end by 1 base; junction bases not matched to a gene: 14. The CDR3 contains 19 residues. The DNA for the CDR3 is TGTGCCAGCAGCCCTATCTTATCGCAACTAGCGGGGGGCACAGATACGCAGTATTTT. Translation gives CASSPILSQLAGGTDTQYF. The variable domain in full, completed from reference TRBV11-2 and TRBJ2-3, reads EAGVAQSPRYKIIEKRQSVAFWCNPISGHATLYWYQQILGQGPKLLIQFQNNGVVDDSQLPKDRFSAERLKGVDSTLKIQPAKLEDSAVYLCASSPILSQLAGGTDTQYFGPGTRLTVL.

The CDR3 bases are TGTGCCAGCAGTTCCGGACAGAACACCGGGGAGCTGTTTTTT. Protein sequence: CASSSGQNTGELFF. The rearrangement uses TRBV27 and TRBJ2-2; a weak D match, TRBD1 (5 bases). Trimming removed 4 bases at V and 1 base at J, with 7 bases between. Germline CDR1 MNHEY, CDR2 SMNVEV (reference sequence). This CDR3 has 14 residues.